Listed below are T cell receptor beta chains from one sample, sequenced in a study of OX40 agonist ivuxolimab in advanced cancers. Profiled with immunoSEQ multiplex PCR; TCRdb holds only in-frame clones, not every one. The repertoire holds more than 65,000 clones, with 80% to 85% as singletons. The source material was CD4+ or CD8+ T cells sorted from blood, sampled in a trial of the OX40 agonist ivuxolimab. The receptors stem from an adult with an advanced solid tumor such as melanoma, head and neck, liver or kidney cancer. Each CDR3 is given with its conserved first and last residue. Fields, in order: V gene, CDR3 protein.

TRBV11-2	CASSPRGQDDEQYF
TRBV5-4	CASSFLYGSSYNEQFF
TRBV10-3	CAISRASGTYGELFF
TRBV12-1	CASSHGPQGAHCDGYTF
TRBV7-9	CASSSNRGTGGVKTQYF
TRBV28	CASNPLGDSSYEQYF
TRBV11-2	CASSRISGGRSLPYEQYF
TRBV2	CASSPQGSQETQYF
TRBV4-1	CASRVTWTGKEQYF
TRBV19	CASSPWDLAKEQYF
TRBV19	CASSQTGGGEQYF
TRBV11-2	CASSLGQGGYEQYF
TRBV6-6	CASSYTTGENEKLFF
TRBV25-1	CASSEPTSSGRTDTQYF
TRBV29-1	CSVSTGGMTEAFF
TRBV2	CASNGGFEEAFF
TRBV6-1	CASSGGGSSYEQYF
TRBV11-2	CASSLDGQGKAFF
TRBV7-2	CASSPRGGGRSYGYTF
TRBV4-1	CASSQPRSRGYNEQFF